The 28 T cell receptor beta chains below all came from one sample that was sequenced in a study of control samples from healthy donors and cancer patients. Repertoires were generated with immunoSEQ multiplex PCR, while TCRdb's copy carries only in-frame clones and drops some. The table includes about 250,000 clones, about 80% detected once. Sequenced sample: PBMCs. Receptor source: a woman aged 60 to 75 with lung cancer.

The rearrangement uses TRBV19 and TRBJ1-5; no reliable D call. This CDR3 has 12 amino acids. The germline V gene encodes CDR1 LNHDA and CDR2 SQIVND (reference sequence). The V end was cut by 1 base, the J end by 4 bases, with 2 bases between. The CDR3 nucleotides are TGTGCCAGTAGTATAGTGAATCAGCCCCAGCATTTT. It codes for CASSIVNQPQHF.

This chain connects TRBV15 to TRBJ2-7, with 7 bases matching TRBD1. Germline V gene data show CDR1 as LNHNV and CDR2 as YYDKDF (reference sequence). The CDR3 contains 16 residues. V was pared by 0 bases and J by 4 bases, with 9 bases of the junction left unmatched. This CDR3 reads CATSREAGRGNYEQYF. In nucleotides, the CDR3 is TGTGCCACCAGCAGAGAGGCGGGCAGGGGGAATTACGAGCAGTACTTC. Drawing the rest from reference TRBV15 and TRBJ2-7, the complete variable domain is DAMVIQNPRYQVTQFGKPVTLSCSQTLNHNVMYWYQQKSSQAPKLLFHYYDKDFNNEADTPDNFQSRRPNTSFCFLDIRSPGLGDTAMYLCATSREAGRGNYEQYFGPGTRLTVT.

This clone has just a few counts. V usage is TRBV11-2 and J usage is TRBJ2-5; TRBD2 matches at 9 bases. There are 14 residues in the CDR3. Per germline, CDR1 SGHAT and CDR2 FQNNGV. V trimming: 6 bases; J trimming: 2 bases; junction bases outside the gene matches: 4. CDR3 amino acids: CASSRSGGQETQYF. The CDR3 DNA reads as TGTGCCAGCAGTCGGAGCGGGGGGCAAGAGACCCAGTACTTC.

The genes are TRBV28 and TRBJ1-2; no firm D call. Trimming shortened V by 4 bases and J by 8 bases, and 5 bases separated the two germline ends. Germline CDR1 is MDHEN and CDR2 is SYDVKM. This CDR3 is built from 10 residues. The CDR3 reads CASSSEGYTF. The CDR3 region has the DNA TGTGCCAGCAGTTCGGAAGGCTACACCTTC.

This clone has only one observation. The chain carries TRBV12-5 and TRBJ2-1; D possibly corresponds to TRBD2 (6 bases). This CDR3 spans 13 amino acids. The germline V gene has CDR1 LGHNT and CDR2 FRNRAP. Trimming stripped 7 bases from V and 6 bases from J, with 13 bases between. CDR3 sequence: CASARGGSNEQFF. The CDR3 nucleotides read TGTGCTAGTGCCAGAGGAGGGAGCAATGAGCAGTTCTTC.

This clone was observed a handful of times. V usage is TRBV5-1 and J usage is TRBJ1-2, with D uncertain. The germline V gene has CDR1 SGHRS and CDR2 YFSETQ. The CDR3 sequence is 14 residues long. The V end was cut by 0 bases, the J end by 3 bases, with 9 bases between. DNA for the CDR3: TGCGCCAGCAGCTTGGACCTGGCGGACTATGGCTACACCTTC. It encodes CASSLDLADYGYTF.

The chain joins TRBV6-6 to TRBJ2-7; D is possibly TRBD1 (5 bases). Trimming took off 6 bases at V and 1 base at J, with 13 bases between the two ends. This CDR3 has 14 residues. The V gene's germline CDR1 is MNHNY and CDR2 SVGAGI (reference sequence). CDR3 DNA sequence: TGTGCCAGCAGAGCCCTCCGACAGTCCTACGAGCAGTACTTC. Residues: CASRALRQSYEQYF.

The chain links TRBV6-5 to TRBJ1-1, with 7 bases aligning to TRBD1. The CDR3 sequence is 14 residues long. Germline V gene data show CDR1 as MNHEY and CDR2 as SVGAGI. Germline trimming cut 5 bases from V and 1 base from J; bases unmatched to any gene: 4. The CDR3 DNA reads as TGTGCCAGCAGTCCGGGACAGCCGAACACTGAAGCTTTCTTT. This sequence encodes CASSPGQPNTEAFF.

The chain is built from TRBV5-1 and TRBJ2-7; the D gene is possibly TRBD2 (6 bases). Trimming left V 2 bases short and J 0 bases short, with 12 bases between. CDR1 is SGHRS and CDR2 is YFSETQ in the germline V gene. The CDR3 sequence is 15 residues long. CDR3 nucleotide sequence: TGCGCCAGCAGCTTCCAACCCGGGAGCTCCTACGAGCAGTACTTC. It specifies CASSFQPGSSYEQYF.

CDR3 amino acids: CASSQDSTGDYGYTF. The CDR3 DNA reads TGTGCCAGCAGCCAAGATTCTACAGGGGACTATGGCTACACCTTC. The genes are TRBV3-1 (or the pseudogene TRBV3-2) and TRBJ1-2, with 7 bases lining up with TRBD1. The CDR3 runs 15 residues. V lost 0 bases to trimming and J lost 3 bases; unmatched junction nucleotides: 4. Germline loops: CDR1 LGHDT, CDR2 YNNKEL (reference sequence).

The chain couples TRBV6-1 to TRBJ1-2; D may be TRBD1 (5 bases). CDR1 MNHNS and CDR2 SASEGT come from the germline V gene. Trimming pared 2 bases from V and 1 base from J, leaving 11 bases between. This CDR3 region has 15 residues. The CDR3 sequence is CASSERMGLNYGYTF. The CDR3 nucleotides are TGTGCCAGCAGTGAACGAATGGGGCTTAACTATGGCTACACCTTC.

The V and J genes are TRBV11-2 and TRBJ2-7; TRBD1 is a possible D gene (5 bases). The CDR3 is made up of 16 amino acids. V lost 4 bases, J lost 3 bases, and 19 bases lay in between. In germline, CDR1 is SGHAT, CDR2 FQNNGV. The CDR3 region has the DNA TGTGCCAGCAGCTCTCTCTTGTGGAAGGGGAACTACGAGCAGTACTTC. Its protein is CASSSLLWKGNYEQYF.

V usage is TRBV5-4 and J usage is TRBJ2-2; 11 nucleotides agree with TRBD2. The germline CDR1 and CDR2 sequences are SGHNT and YYREEE (reference sequence). J gave up 2 bases and V 4 bases, and 4 bases lay outside the gene matches. The CDR3 is 16 amino acids. The CDR3 sequence: CASSAGTSGNTGELFF. CDR3 nucleotide sequence: TGTGCCAGCAGCGCGGGGACTAGCGGAAACACCGGGGAGCTGTTTTTT.

The table lists this clone with a few counts. This chain uses TRBV28 with TRBJ1-1, with 7 bases fitting TRBD1. CDR3 length: 14 amino acids. Germline CDR1 and CDR2: MDHEN and SYDVKM. Trimming at V came to 3 bases and at J to 10 bases, leaving 11 bases not matched to a gene. The CDR3 here is CASSLGQFSVGAFF. The CDR3 bases are TGTGCCAGCAGTTTGGGACAGTTTTCGGTCGGAGCTTTCTTT.

The chain uses TRBV7-3 and TRBJ2-1; D is ambiguous. V was shortened by 5 bases and J by 0 bases, with 14 bases between the two germline ends. The CDR3 runs to 16 residues. CDR1 and CDR2 (germline): SGHTA, FQGTGA. The CDR3 nucleotides are TGTGCCAGCAGCCCATATAGAACCAGCTCCTACAATGAGCAGTTCTTC. It translates to CASSPYRTSSYNEQFF.

This CDR3 is CASSWLGGSQGAGELFF. CDR3 bases: TGCGCCAGCAGCTGGCTCGGGGGATCACAGGGGGCCGGGGAGCTGTTTTTT. This chain connects TRBV5-1 to TRBJ2-2, with 8 bases that match TRBD1. This CDR3 has 17 amino acids. From germline, CDR1 is SGHRS and CDR2 YFSETQ. Trimming took 3 bases from V and 6 from J; bases not matched to a gene: 13. The variable domain in full, completed from reference TRBV5-1 and TRBJ2-2, reads KAGVTQTPRYLIKTRGQQVTLSCSPISGHRSVSWYQQTPGQGLQFLFEYFSETQRNKGNFPGRFSGRQFSNSRSEMNVSTLELGDSALYLCASSWLGGSQGAGELFFGEGSRLTVL.

V gene TRBV3-1 (or the pseudogene TRBV3-2) combines with J gene TRBJ2-5; D unclear. CDR3 length: 18 residues. From germline, CDR1 is LGHDT and CDR2 YNNKEL (reference sequence). V was clipped by 0 bases and J by 3 bases, with 20 bases between them. This CDR3 reads CASSQELPTPLGKETQYF. The CDR3 coding sequence is TGTGCCAGCAGCCAAGAACTACCCACGCCGTTGGGGAAAGAGACCCAGTACTTC.

V gene TRBV3-1 (or the pseudogene TRBV3-2) combines with J gene TRBJ2-7; TRBD2 matches at 8 bases. The CDR3 has 16 residues. Germline trimming cut 5 bases from V and 3 bases from J; bases unmatched to any gene: 12. The germline V gene encodes CDR1 LGHDT and CDR2 YNNKEL (reference sequence). This CDR3 reads CASSAGGLGRSYEQYF. Here the CDR3 DNA reads TGTGCCAGCAGCGCGGGGGGACTAGGGAGGAGCTACGAGCAGTACTTC.

This chain uses TRBV5-1 with TRBJ2-5; TRBD2 matches at 11 bases. Looked up from germline, CDR1 is SGHRS and CDR2 is YFSETQ. V lost 2 bases to trimming and J lost 3 bases; unmatched junction nucleotides: 3. CDR3 length: 15 amino acids. This CDR3 reads CASSLLTSGEETQYF. CDR3 DNA sequence: TGCGCCAGCAGCTTATTGACTAGCGGGGAAGAGACCCAGTACTTC. Full variable domain (outside the CDR3, taken from reference TRBV5-1 and TRBJ2-5): KAGVTQTPRYLIKTRGQQVTLSCSPISGHRSVSWYQQTPGQGLQFLFEYFSETQRNKGNFPGRFSGRQFSNSRSEMNVSTLELGDSALYLCASSLLTSGEETQYFGPGTRLLVL.

The chain employs TRBV19 and TRBJ1-5; D call uncertain. The length of the CDR3 is 12 residues. V dropped 6 bases and J dropped 9 bases, with 12 bases sitting between them. Germline assignment: CDR1 LNHDA and CDR2 SQIVND (reference sequence). The CDR3 sequence: CASRDPLGPQHF. In DNA, the CDR3 is TGTGCCAGTAGGGACCCCCTAGGGCCCCAGCATTTT.

As DNA, the CDR3 is TGTGCCAGCAGTTACGAGCGGGACTACGAGCAGTACTTC. Amino acid sequence: CASSYERDYEQYF. The J gene is TRBJ2-7, the V gene TRBV6-2 or TRBV6-3; TRBD2 matches at 7 bases. The CDR3 covers 13 residues. V lost 2 bases, J lost 3 bases, and 1 base stayed unmatched. Germline CDR1 is MNHEY and CDR2 is SVGEGT.

The chain uses TRBV3-1 (or the pseudogene TRBV3-2) and TRBJ2-1, with TRBD1 as a possible D gene (6 bases). There are 15 residues in the CDR3. Germline values: CDR1 LGHDT, CDR2 YNNKEL (reference sequence). The V end was cut by 2 bases, the J end by 6 bases, with 14 bases between. DNA of the CDR3: TGTGCCAGCAGCCAATCCGGGACACACGCCAATGAGCAGTTCTTC. Translated, it gives CASSQSGTHANEQFF.

The genes are TRBV5-1 and TRBJ2-1; the D call may be TRBD1 or TRBD2 (6 bases each). Germline assignment: CDR1 SGHRS and CDR2 YFSETQ. The CDR3 spans 13 residues. Trimming shortened V by 4 bases and J by 7 bases, and 12 bases separated the two germline ends. The CDR3 loop reads CASSIRGLNEQFF. The CDR3 DNA is TGCGCCAGCAGCATCAGGGGACTGAATGAGCAGTTCTTC.

The rearrangement links TRBV3-1 (or the pseudogene TRBV3-2) to TRBJ2-2, with 7 bases aligning to TRBD1. The CDR3 runs 14 residues. The trim removed 4 bases at V and 7 bases at J, leaving 6 bases unmatched. In germline, CDR1 is LGHDT, CDR2 YNNKEL (reference sequence). The DNA for the CDR3 is TGTGCCAGCAGCCTCAAGGGGGCTAGCGGGGAGCTGTTTTTT. This encodes CASSLKGASGELFF.

J is TRBJ2-7 and V is TRBV7-2, with D possibly being TRBD1 (5 bases). The V end was cut by 3 bases, the J end by 7 bases, with 13 bases between. Germline V gene lookup returns CDR1 SGHTA and CDR2 FQGNSA. The CDR3 loop spans 13 amino acids. For the CDR3, the DNA is TGTGCCAGCAGCTTGGGGCTCCAGCAGGAGCAGTACTTC. Its protein product is CASSLGLQQEQYF.

The chain recombines TRBV4-2 with TRBJ1-4, with D perhaps TRBD1 (6 bases). Trimming shortened V by 3 bases and J by 8 bases, and 13 bases separated the two germline ends. In germline, CDR1 is LGHNA, CDR2 YNFKEQ. CDR3 length: 14 amino acids. The CDR3 loop reads CASSQGRGGEKLFF. The CDR3 bases are TGTGCCAGCAGCCAGGGCAGGGGTGGGGAAAAACTGTTTTTT.

With regard to this clone: The same CDR3 can be traced to other DNA sequences in this sample. This chain connects TRBV9 to TRBJ1-1; D gene ambiguous. The germline V and J ends were trimmed by 0 bases and 0 bases, with 6 bases remaining between them. The CDR3 is 14 amino acids. CDR1 and CDR2 (germline): SGDLS, YYNGEE. The CDR3 spells CASSVGPMNTEAFF. The CDR3 nucleotides read TGTGCCAGCAGCGTAGGGCCGATGAACACTGAAGCTTTCTTT.

The chain has TRBV29-1 and TRBJ1-1; tentatively, D is TRBD1 (5 bases). Germline CDR1 and CDR2: SQVTM and ANQGSEA. The CDR3 covers 12 residues. Trimming shortened V by 0 bases and J by 5 bases, and 7 bases separated the two germline ends. The CDR3 nucleotides read TGCAGCGTTGAAGATGGGGGGACTGAAGCTTTCTTT. It codes for CSVEDGGTEAFF.